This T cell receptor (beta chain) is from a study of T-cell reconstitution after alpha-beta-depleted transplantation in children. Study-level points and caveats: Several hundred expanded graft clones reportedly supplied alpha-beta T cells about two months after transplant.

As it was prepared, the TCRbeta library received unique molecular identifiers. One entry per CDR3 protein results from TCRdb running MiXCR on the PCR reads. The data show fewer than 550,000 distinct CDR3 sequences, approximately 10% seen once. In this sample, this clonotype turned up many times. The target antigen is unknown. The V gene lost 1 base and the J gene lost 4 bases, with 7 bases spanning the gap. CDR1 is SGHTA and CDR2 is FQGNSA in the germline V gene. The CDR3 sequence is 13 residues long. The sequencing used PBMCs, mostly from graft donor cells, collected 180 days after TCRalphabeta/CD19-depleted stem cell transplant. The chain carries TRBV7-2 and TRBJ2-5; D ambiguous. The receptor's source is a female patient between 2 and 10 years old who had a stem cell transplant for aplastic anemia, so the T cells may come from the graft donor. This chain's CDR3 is CASSLVSVETQYF. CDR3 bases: TGTGCCAGCAGCTTAGTATCGGTAGAGACCCAGTACTTC.